The sequence of this TCR beta chain was determined in a study of cytomegalovirus exposure and HLA in healthy donors (dated by TCRdb to the late 2010s). Some background on the complete study: An earlier analysis of around 600 of the donors reported about 290 Gb of sequence data and roughly 100 million unique TCR beta sequences from 190 million or so T cells. Of the 300 to 500 genotyped donors, 81% were placed in the genetic ancestry cluster associated with self-reported Caucasian donors. The study used immunosequencing to profile the T cell repertoires of approximately 650 subjects and linked those repertoires to cytomegalovirus serostatus. Roughly 300 gigabases of sequencing data and tens of millions of unique TCR sequences were included in an early release covering roughly 700 HLA-typed donors. Donor age, sex, ethnicity and CMV serostatus were collected together with the repertoire data. An earlier analysis of 587 of the donors used high-throughput TCR beta sequencing to judge whether each TCR beta V gene segment behaved as functional or pseudogenic. A later analysis re-examined previously published TCR beta repertoires from several hundred donors and added high-resolution HLA genotyping to investigate patterns of TCR occurrence. Because of strong linkage in the cohort, 4 to 6 DR-DQ haplotypes were treated as single units for association and clustering. All discovery cohort repertoires had been generated using a single sequencing platform. Genome-wide SNP genotypes for about 60% of the roughly 700 donors were used in a later genetic analysis, which treated that subset as a discovery cohort. To predict cytomegalovirus infection status, the study brought together high-throughput TCR immunosequencing, statistical association of individual TCRs with disease status, and machine learning. Class I and class II HLA loci were covered by the typing at four-digit resolution. In addition to the first cohort of roughly 700 subjects, a separate validation cohort of around 110 different subjects was used. The number of typed donors differed by locus: about 620-640 for A, B, C, DRB1 and DQB1; some 500 for DQA1; about 600 for DPA1; and roughly 450 for DPB1. Rather than drawing on any new phenotypic data, the later analysis identified candidate immune exposures from TCR beta sequences and the way those sequences occurred across donors. Across 398 genotyped donors of the cohort, an average of about 250,000 unique TCR beta nucleotide sequences per donor were sequenced, and about a sixth of those sequences were non-productive. The study aimed to test whether cataloging public T cell receptors could reveal signatures of past pathogen exposure.

What the research found in general, with its limitations: Broadly in line with IMGT annotations, most TCR beta V segments showed up in productive rearrangements about 87% or about 30% of the time in an earlier analysis of under 700 of the donors. A later analysis found that TCR association rates varied across HLA loci, with DRB1 alleles showing the most associated TCRs and HLA-C alleles the fewest. Across donors, most TCR sequences were observed very rarely, whereas some public TCRs were present in many individuals. Because HLA typing was unavailable for some donors at each locus, only the typed subset was used in association tests. Correlated functional status among segregating V segments might reflect linkage disequilibrium, but an unknown experimental factor could not be ruled out. A later analysis associated about 17,000 TCR beta sequences with specific HLA alleles at a false discovery rate of 0.05. The authors suggested that the approach could potentially be generalized to other disease states and immunological phenotypes. A later analysis found that most CMV-associated TCR beta chains appeared HLA-restricted, with HLA associations seemingly driven largely by CMV exposure. In both the original and validation cohorts, the classifier was reported to diagnose cytomegalovirus status with high specificity and sensitivity. The 87-base-pair reads could not distinguish some IMGT-functional V segments, including TRBV6-2 and TRBV6-3, so those segments were excluded. In vitro tests confirmed that a few of the cytomegalovirus-associated TCR beta chains recognize cytomegalovirus antigens. A later analysis found that HLA-associated TCR beta chains were more clonally expanded and had lower generation probabilities than equally common non-associated chains. Assigning TCR associations to individual alleles was difficult when HLA alleles, especially DR and DQ, strongly co-occurred. A total of about 180 TCR beta chains were listed by the study as associated with cytomegalovirus. Presence/absence analyses assumed roughly uniform sequencing depth across donors, an assumption that may not hold. Compared with the approximately 710-donor mean, donors in an Asian-associated ancestry cluster had fewer N-insertions in productive TCRs, according to a later genetic analysis. A later genetic analysis associated a missense DCLRE1C variant with V-gene and J-gene trimming of TCR beta chains, and an independent cohort replicated the association. Because counts were too low, roughly 17 rarely observed V segments, including chromosome 9 orphons, were left out of the earlier analysis of some 640 of the donors. Only TCR beta chains were sequenced in this cohort, and the absence of alpha or paired-chain data limited detectable features. Immune exposure information for the cohort was limited to CMV serostatus. A further reported finding was that TCR beta sequences accurately predicted the HLA-A and HLA-B alleles for most subjects in the first cohort. Several of the top co-occurrence clusters appeared to be linked to parvovirus B19, influenza, CMV and Epstein-Barr virus, according to a later analysis. The sequencing pipeline was judged likely to have produced a cluster of highly shared sequence variants as a technical artifact.

V loses 4 bases at its end and J loses 4 bases; junction bases beyond the gene matches: 10. Its CDR3 holds 16 amino acids, cysteine through phenylalanine. CDR3 DNA only is kept here, 48 bases in frame from base 1. CDR1 and CDR2, looked up from the germline V gene, are MNHEY and SVGAGI. Library preparation used the immunoSEQ multiplex PCR assay. A mixture of 60 forward primers for TCR Vbeta segments and 13 reverse primers for TCR Jbeta segments was used in the multiplex PCR. Amplification of the CDR3 region of rearranged TCR beta genes was performed with a multiplex PCR assay on genomic DNA. The Illumina HiSeq System was used to sequence the amplified TCR beta libraries as 87-base-pair reads. The published analysis was carried out like this. A later analysis tallied 75 million to 95 million unique TCR beta chains across the 600 to 700 repertoires, and some 10 million of those chains were shared by two or more donors. Raw reads were error-corrected and collapsed into unique sequences with a nearest-neighbor algorithm that merged closely related sequences to remove PCR and sequencing errors. To assign V, D and J gene segments, CDR3 sequences were aligned to IMGT reference sequences. For a sequence to be retained, a match of at least six nucleotides was required to both a V gene segment and a J gene segment. A rearrangement was called productive if the CDR3 had no stop codons and remained in frame with V and J, and every other rearrangement was called non-productive. CDR3 was defined according to IMGT convention as the region running from the second conserved V-encoded cysteine to the conserved J-encoded phenylalanine. The earlier analysis of around 640 of the donors excluded sequences that lacked an unambiguous match to a single V gene segment. An earlier analysis of 500 to 700 of the donors classified V segments as functional when productive rearrangements were above 56.7% and as segregating when the standard deviation between donors was above 5%. A statistical classification framework was built to diagnose cytomegalovirus status from the catalog of TCR beta chain sequences. A later analysis assigned V and J genes by comparing TCR nucleotide sequences with IMGT/GENE-DB human TR gene sequences. A later analysis assigned CDR3 sequences and most-parsimonious VDJ recombination scenarios with the TCRdist pipeline. In a later analysis, each TCR beta chain was defined by its CDR3 amino acid sequence together with its V-gene family, and reads without a unique V-gene family were excluded. To address suspected cross-contamination and a sequencing artifact, a later analysis removed a few hundred highly shared, low-generation-probability nucleotide sequences. In a later analysis, a clonal expansion index was calculated for each public chain from normalized within-repertoire ranks of inferred template counts. In a later analysis, generation probabilities were computed using a VDJ recombination model fitted to out-of-frame rearrangements, and the results were checked against IGoR. Hypergeometric tests were used in a later analysis to score TCR-TCR, TCR-HLA and TCR-CMV co-occurrence, with a repertoire-size bias correction applied to the TCR pairs. A later analysis estimated false discovery rates by permuting HLA or CMV assignments 20 times. In a later analysis, co-occurring TCRs were grouped with DBSCAN, and TCRdist sequence similarity was added when clustering was performed within HLA-allele-positive subsets. Repertoires with fewer than 30,000 or more than 120,000 public chains were left out of co-occurrence clustering, as were about five repertoires with anomalous nucleotide sharing. What TCRdb holds here is the immuneACCESS table cut down to in-frame rearrangements. Part of the clones is not present; checked against another copy, under half of the missing clones reflect an unresolved V gene, and the others are unexplained. The V and J calls and clone size were taken over from that table, and D and trimming were inferred from the DNA. The table for this sample lists under 140,000 clones; more than 75% of them were counted only once. The ten largest clones represent around 1.9% of the sample.

On this clone itself: Its target antigen remains unknown. It has no much larger one-base neighbor in the sample; base qualities were not kept.

The cohort was made up of approximately 700 healthy bone marrow donors. Cohort members were all nominally healthy when sampled, although unrecorded immune exposures were likely present. The donor was CMV seronegative and belonged to the group of 350 to 400 seronegative cohort members. A peripheral blood sample was provided by each donor, and peripheral blood mononuclear cells were used for TCR beta sequencing. The Qiagen DNeasy Blood Extraction Kit was used to extract genomic DNA from the blood cell samples. The TCR originated in a man aged 35-49 years in good health and CMV-seronegative. The sequencing sample was made of PBMCs. The chain is made from TRBV6-5 and TRBJ2-3; TRBD1 matches 8 bases in the middle. The CDR3 reads CASSSYRTGSADTQYF. The base sequence is TGTGCCAGCAGTTCATATCGGACAGGGTCCGCAGATACGCAGTATTTT.